This T cell receptor (beta chain) emerged from a study of shared clonotypes between healthy human individuals. Notes on the study in general: Memory subsets had estimated richness that was generally smaller than that of naive subsets. Collection of samples was limited to blood; tissue repertoires likely differ.

Remarks on this clone: The antigen remains unidentified.

V lost 7 bases, J lost 8 bases, and 4 bases stayed unmatched. In germline, CDR1 is MDHEN, CDR2 SYDVKM. The CDR3 is made up of 11 amino acids. The naive CD8 fraction comprised CD45RO-negative cells positively selected for CCR7 and excluded terminally differentiated effector memory CD45RA+ cells. Donation came from healthy HIV-negative adults that had no recent acute infections or vaccinations. In replicate PCRs of sorted subsets, about 220 ng DNA, approximately 32,000 T cell genomes, was used. Only in-frame clones appear in the TCRdb table, and some are missing; sequencing was by immunoSEQ multiplex PCR. The sample yields hundreds of thousands of clones, 95% to 96% seen once.

The J gene is TRBJ1-1, the V gene TRBV28; 7 bases agree with TRBD1. The TCR sequence derives from a woman aged 25 to 39 in good health. Input material: naive CD8+ T cells sorted from blood. In DNA, the CDR3 is TGTGCCAGCATTGACAGGGAAGAAGCTTTCTTT. This encodes CASIDREEAFF.